Only one count was recorded for the clone carrying this TCR beta chain. This specimen belongs to a study of blood T cell repertoires in COVID-19. Study details: Some COVID-19 samples were acute and others convalescent; all came from the United States, Italy and Spain. Sources were T cells, B-cell-depleted T cells, or PBMCs; the material itself was cDNA or gDNA.

The CDR3 loop spans 15 amino acids. In the original analysis: Nucleated cell counts were estimated from reference gene primer amplification. The data were produced by immunoSEQ multiplex PCR, yet TCRdb's version contains in-frame clones alone and is incomplete. That table furnishes V, J and clone size, whereas the DNA furnished D and trimming. The sample has some 270,000 clones, 84% seen once. The sample consisted of peripheral blood. The clonotype originates from a woman in her forties who had recovered from COVID-19. V and J are TRBV21-1 and TRBJ1-3; TRBD1, the D gene given by the table, was not confirmed from the DNA. TRBV21-1 has pseudogene status. The CDR3 nucleotides are TGTGCCAGCAGCAAAAGAGGGGGCGACGGAAACACCATATATTTT. This codes for CASSKRGGDGNTIYF.